This T cell receptor beta chain was recovered during a study of CXCR3-negative and CXCR3-positive naive CD8 T cells. Overall study results and limits: Both naive subsets had comparably high diversity; memory CD8+ cells much lower.

Triplicate roughly 270,000-cell sorts were made of each CD8+ T cell subset. Naive CD8+ T cells carried a CD45RO-CCR7+CD27+CD95- phenotype. Remarks on this clonotype: Its antigen is unknown.

The CDR3 sequence is 15 residues long. The V gene's germline CDR1 is MDHEN and CDR2 SYDVKM. UMI-labeled TRB cDNA libraries were prepared by 5' RACE. Following a re-call of the 5' RACE reads, TCRdb has one entry per CDR3 protein and lacks DNA. The sample data list approximately 100,000 distinct CDR3 sequences. The TCR was taken from a human donor in good health. Some clones in this sample may be carry-over from other donors' samples. V gene TRBV28 combines with J gene TRBJ2-7; TCRdb returns TRBD1, unconfirmable since there is no DNA. The sequenced material came from naive CXCR3- CD8+ T cells from blood. Subset noted: CD45RO-CCR7+CD27+CD95- naive CD8+ T cells lacking CXCR3 (TNR3-). This CDR3 is CASSLIGTPLSEQYF.